Here is one T cell receptor (beta chain) with its context. Its antigen is as yet unknown. Other DNA sequences within the sample encode an identical CDR3. The PCR made use of 60 Vbeta and 13 Jbeta primers. The method was immunoSEQ multiplex PCR; TCRdb's version includes in-frame clones alone and lacks a portion of them. The table records roughly 200,000 clones, 60% to 85% of them present only once. These data belong to a study of cytomegalovirus exposure and HLA in healthy donors. Germline V gene lookup returns CDR1 MNHNS and CDR2 SASEGT. Germline trimming cut 3 bases from V and 9 bases from J; bases unmatched to any gene: 3. The CDR3 totals 13 residues. Study-level points and caveats: Despite most TCR sequences being rare, some public TCRs occurred in many donors. TRBV6-2, TRBV6-3 and other indistinguishable V segments were excluded.

Sequenced sample: PBMCs. The clonotype comes from a male donor in good health and CMV-seronegative. The chain is built from TRBV6-1 and TRBJ2-1; TRBD2 aligns across 9 bases. Here the CDR3 reads CASSEGTSIEQFF. CDR3 DNA: TGTGCCAGCAGTGAGGGGACTAGCATTGAGCAGTTCTTC.